This T cell receptor (beta chain) came from a study of CD8 T cells in ankylosing spondylitis. Study findings and constraints: Earlier studies detected some motif variants in reactive arthritis synovial fluid and blood. Made up of several highly homologous variants, a TCR beta motif appeared characteristic of ankylosing spondylitis blood. Disease-linked clones reportedly concentrated significantly in matched ankylosing spondylitis synovial fluid.

This clonotype was counted many times. Antigen specificity is unknown. Scientists made TCR beta libraries using quantitative 5'-RACE with molecular barcodes. One entry per CDR3 protein results from TCRdb running MiXCR on the 5' RACE reads. The table includes tens of thousands of distinct CDR3 sequences, about 17% detected once. The sample comprised blood. The sequence was collected from a male donor with ankylosing spondylitis or in good health (not recorded which).

CDR3 DNA: TGCAGTGCTAGAGTGGGCAGCCTAGAAGCTTTCTTT. Encoded protein: CSARVGSLEAFF. The chain joins TRBV20-1 to TRBJ1-1, with D uncertain. V was trimmed by 1 base and J by 8 bases, leaving 11 bases between them. Germline CDR1 DFQATT, CDR2 SNEGSKA (reference sequence). This CDR3 is built from 12 residues.